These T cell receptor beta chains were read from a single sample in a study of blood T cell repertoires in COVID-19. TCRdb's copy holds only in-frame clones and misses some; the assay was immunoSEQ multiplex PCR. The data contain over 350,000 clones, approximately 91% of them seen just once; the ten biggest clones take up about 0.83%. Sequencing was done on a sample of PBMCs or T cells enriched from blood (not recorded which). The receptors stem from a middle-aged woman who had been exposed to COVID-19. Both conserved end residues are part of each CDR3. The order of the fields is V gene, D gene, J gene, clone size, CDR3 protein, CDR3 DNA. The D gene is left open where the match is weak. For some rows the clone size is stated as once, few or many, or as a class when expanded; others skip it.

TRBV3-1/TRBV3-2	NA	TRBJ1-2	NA	CASSHTGGDDGYTF	TGTGCCAGCAGCCATACCGGGGGGGACGATGGCTACACCTTC
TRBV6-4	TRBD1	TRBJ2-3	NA	CASSAGQEDTQYF	TGTGCCAGCAGCGCGGGACAGGAAGATACGCAGTATTTT
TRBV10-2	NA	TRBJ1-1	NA	CASSESVSLNTEAFF	TGCGCCAGCAGTGAGTCGGTCAGTCTGAACACTGAAGCTTTCTTT
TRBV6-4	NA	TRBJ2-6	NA	CASSDSAGSGANVLTF	TGTGCCAGCAGTGACTCCGCGGGCTCTGGGGCCAACGTCCTGACTTTC
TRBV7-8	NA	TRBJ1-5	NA	CASSVRGLGQPQHF	TGTGCCAGCAGCGTTAGGGGTTTAGGTCAGCCCCAGCATTTT
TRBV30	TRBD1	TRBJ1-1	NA	CAWTRDRGSTEAFF	TGTGCCTGGACCAGAGACAGGGGGAGCACTGAAGCTTTCTTT
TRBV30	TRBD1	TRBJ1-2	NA	CAWRGDRGYGYTF	TGTGCCTGGAGAGGGGACAGGGGCTATGGCTACACCTTC
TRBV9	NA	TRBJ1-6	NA	CASSVGGSGTSPSPLHF	TGTGCCAGCAGCGTAGGGGGAAGCGGGACAAGTCCTTCACCCCTCCACTTT
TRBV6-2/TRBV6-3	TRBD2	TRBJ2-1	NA	CASSSLPGLAVRNEQFF	TGTGCCAGCAGTTCTCTTCCGGGACTAGCGGTTCGCAATGAGCAGTTCTTC
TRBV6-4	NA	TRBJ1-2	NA	CASSDSFLRGRNYGYTF	TGTGCCAGCAGTGACTCGTTCCTTAGGGGTAGAAACTATGGCTACACCTTC
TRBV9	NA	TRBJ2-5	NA	CASSLRGQETQYF	TGTGCCAGCAGCCTCCGGGGGCAAGAGACCCAGTACTTC
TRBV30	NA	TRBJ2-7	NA	CAWSRGLIYEQYF	TGTGCCTGGAGCCGGGGACTGATCTACGAGCAGTACTTC
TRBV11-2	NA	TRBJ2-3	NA	CASSLPSDTQYF	TGTGCCAGCAGCTTACCCTCAGATACGCAGTATTTT
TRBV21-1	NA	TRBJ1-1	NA	CASSKDCRGYFTEAFF	TGTGCCAGCAGCAAAGATTGTAGGGGGTACTTCACTGAAGCTTTCTTT
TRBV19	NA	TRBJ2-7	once	CASSIGSDASYEQYF	TGTGCCAGTAGTATAGGGAGTGACGCCTCCTACGAGCAGTACTTC
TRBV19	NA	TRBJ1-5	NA	CASNPGQTRNQPQHF	TGTGCCAGTAACCCAGGACAGACCCGAAATCAGCCCCAGCATTTT
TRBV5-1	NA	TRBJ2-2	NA	CASQGTPTNTGELFF	TGCGCCAGCCAAGGGACTCCCACGAACACCGGGGAGCTGTTTTTT
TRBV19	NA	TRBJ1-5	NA	CASRGREGSNQPQHF	TGTGCCAGTAGGGGCAGGGAGGGGAGCAATCAGCCCCAGCATTTT
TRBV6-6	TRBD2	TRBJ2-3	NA	CASSYGRAGSTDTQYF	TGTGCCAGCAGTTACGGGAGGGCCGGGAGCACAGATACGCAGTATTTT
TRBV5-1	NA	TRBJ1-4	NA	CASSLAQKNEKLFF	TGCGCCAGCAGCTTGGCCCAGAAAAATGAAAAACTGTTTTTT
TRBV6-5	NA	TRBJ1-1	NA	CASRKGGGSTEAFF	TGTGCCAGCAGGAAGGGGGGAGGGAGCACTGAAGCTTTCTTT
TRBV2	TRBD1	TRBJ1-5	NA	CASRPGQGGQPQHF	TGTGCCAGCAGGCCGGGACAGGGTGGTCAGCCCCAGCATTTT
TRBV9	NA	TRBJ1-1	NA	CASSVRGLTEAFF	TGTGCCAGCAGCGTAAGGGGATTGACTGAAGCTTTCTTT
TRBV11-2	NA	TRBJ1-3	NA	CASSLSPAGSGNTIYF	TGTGCCAGCAGCTTATCCCCGGCAGGGTCTGGAAACACCATATATTTT
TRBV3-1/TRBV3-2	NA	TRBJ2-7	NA	CASSLLGERVPFGEQYF	TGTGCCAGCAGTCTCCTAGGGGAGCGGGTACCCTTCGGCGAGCAGTACTTC